This T cell receptor (beta chain) was captured by sequencing in a study of CD8 T cell repertoires and HIV-1 epitope variants. A remark on this clone: Its cognate antigen is unknown.

Repertoires were generated with immunoSEQ multiplex PCR, while TCRdb's copy carries only in-frame clones and drops some. The sample has 4,500 to 5,500 clones, roughly 70% seen once. V shed 0 bases and J shed 6 bases, with 23 bases lying between them. Looked up from germline, CDR1 is SNHLY and CDR2 is FYNNEI. The CDR3 covers 19 residues. This chain connects TRBV2 to TRBJ1-4; D uncertain. The sequencing input was cultured CD8+ T cells derived from PBMCs. This clonotype was obtained from a male donor with HIV. CDR3 protein: CASSEADLPGERQDEKLFF. The CDR3 DNA reads TGTGCCAGCAGTGAAGCGGATCTACCCGGTGAGAGGCAGGATGAAAAACTGTTTTTT.